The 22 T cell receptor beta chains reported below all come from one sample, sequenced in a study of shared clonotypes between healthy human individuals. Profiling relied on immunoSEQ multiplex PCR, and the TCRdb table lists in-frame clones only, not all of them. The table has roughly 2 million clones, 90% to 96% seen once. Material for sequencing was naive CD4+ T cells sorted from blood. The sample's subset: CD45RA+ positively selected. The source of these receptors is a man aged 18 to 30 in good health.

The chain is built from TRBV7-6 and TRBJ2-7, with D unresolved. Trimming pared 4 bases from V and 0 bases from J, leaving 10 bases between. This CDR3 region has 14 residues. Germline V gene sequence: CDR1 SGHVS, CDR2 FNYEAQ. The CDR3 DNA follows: TGTGCCAGCAGCTCTGTTCCCTCCTCCTACGAGCAGTACTTC. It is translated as CASSSVPSSYEQYF.

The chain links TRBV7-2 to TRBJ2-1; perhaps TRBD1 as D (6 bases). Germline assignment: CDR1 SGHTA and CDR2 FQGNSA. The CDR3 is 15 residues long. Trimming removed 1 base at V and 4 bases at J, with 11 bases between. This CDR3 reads CASSLGGTLYNEQFF. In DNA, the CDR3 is TGTGCCAGCAGCTTAGGAGGGACACTGTACAATGAGCAGTTCTTC.

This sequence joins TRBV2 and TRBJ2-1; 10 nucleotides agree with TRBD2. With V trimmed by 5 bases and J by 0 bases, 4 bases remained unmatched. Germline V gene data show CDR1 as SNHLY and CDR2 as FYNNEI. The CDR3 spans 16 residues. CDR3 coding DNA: TGTGCCAGCAGTCGGACTAGCGGAAGCTCCTACAATGAGCAGTTCTTC. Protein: CASSRTSGSSYNEQFF.

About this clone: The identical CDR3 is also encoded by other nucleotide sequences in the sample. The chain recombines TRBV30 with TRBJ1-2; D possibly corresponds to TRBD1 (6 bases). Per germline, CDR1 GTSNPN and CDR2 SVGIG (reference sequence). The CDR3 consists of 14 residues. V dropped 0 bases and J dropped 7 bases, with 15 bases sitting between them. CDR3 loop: CAWSVRRGASGYTF. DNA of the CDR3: TGTGCCTGGAGTGTGAGACGGGGGGCGTCTGGCTACACCTTC. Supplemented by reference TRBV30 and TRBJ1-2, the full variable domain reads SQTIHQWPATLVQPVGSPLSLECTVEGTSNPNLYWYRQAAGRGLQLLFYSVGIGQISSEVPQNLSASRPQDRQFILSSKKLLLSDSGFYLCAWSVRRGASGYTFGSGTRLTVV.

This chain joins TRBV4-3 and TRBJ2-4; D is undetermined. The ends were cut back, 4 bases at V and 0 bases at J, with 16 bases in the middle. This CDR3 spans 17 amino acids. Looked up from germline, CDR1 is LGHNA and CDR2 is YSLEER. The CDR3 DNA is TGCGCCAGCAGCCTCTACCTTTCCGGGTCAGCCAAAAACATTCAGTACTTC. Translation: CASSLYLSGSAKNIQYF.

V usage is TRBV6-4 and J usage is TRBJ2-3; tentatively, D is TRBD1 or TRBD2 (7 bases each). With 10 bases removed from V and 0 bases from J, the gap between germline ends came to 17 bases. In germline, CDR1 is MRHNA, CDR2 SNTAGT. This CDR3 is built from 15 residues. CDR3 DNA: TGTGCCACCAGGGGGGGTGGGAGAAGCACAGATACGCAGTATTTT. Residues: CATRGGGRSTDTQYF.

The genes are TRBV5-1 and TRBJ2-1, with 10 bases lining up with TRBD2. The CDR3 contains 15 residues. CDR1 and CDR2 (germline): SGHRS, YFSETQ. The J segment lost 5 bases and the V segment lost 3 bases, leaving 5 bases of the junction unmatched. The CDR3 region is CASSSLAGANNEQFF. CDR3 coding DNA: TGCGCCAGCAGCTCCCTAGCGGGGGCCAACAATGAGCAGTTCTTC.

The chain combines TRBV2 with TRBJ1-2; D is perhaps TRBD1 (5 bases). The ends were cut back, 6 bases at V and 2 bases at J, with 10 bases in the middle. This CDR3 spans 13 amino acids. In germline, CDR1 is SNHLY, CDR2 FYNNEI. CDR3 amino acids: CASSLEGNYGYTF. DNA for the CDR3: TGTGCCAGCAGCCTAGAGGGGAACTATGGCTACACCTTC.

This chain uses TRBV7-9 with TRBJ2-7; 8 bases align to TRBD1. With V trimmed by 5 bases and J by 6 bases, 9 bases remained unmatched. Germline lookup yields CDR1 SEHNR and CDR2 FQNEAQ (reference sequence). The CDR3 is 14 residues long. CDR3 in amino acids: CASSPRQGKGEQYF. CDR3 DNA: TGTGCCAGCAGCCCCCGACAGGGGAAAGGCGAGCAGTACTTC.

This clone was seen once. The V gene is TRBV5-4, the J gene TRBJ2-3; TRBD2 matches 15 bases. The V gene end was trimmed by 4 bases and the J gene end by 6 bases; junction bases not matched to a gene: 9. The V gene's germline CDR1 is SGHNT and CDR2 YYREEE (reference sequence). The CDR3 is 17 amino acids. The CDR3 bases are TGTGCCAGCAGCCCGGGACTAGCGGGGGGCCCGGGGGATACGCAGTATTTT. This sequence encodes CASSPGLAGGPGDTQYF.

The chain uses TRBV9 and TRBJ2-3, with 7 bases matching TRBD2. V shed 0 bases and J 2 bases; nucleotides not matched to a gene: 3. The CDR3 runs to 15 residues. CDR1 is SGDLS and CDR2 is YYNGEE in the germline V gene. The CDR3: CASSVGGSNTDTQYF. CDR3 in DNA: TGTGCCAGCAGCGTAGGCGGGAGTAACACAGATACGCAGTATTTT.

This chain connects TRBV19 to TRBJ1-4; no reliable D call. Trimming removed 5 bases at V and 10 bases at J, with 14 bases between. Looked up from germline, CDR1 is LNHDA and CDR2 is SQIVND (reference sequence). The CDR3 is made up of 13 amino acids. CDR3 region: CASSSVDGGKLFF. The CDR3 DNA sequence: TGTGCCAGTAGTTCTGTCGATGGAGGAAAACTGTTTTTT. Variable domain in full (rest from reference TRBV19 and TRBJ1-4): DGGITQSPKYLFRKEGQNVTLSCEQNLNHDAMYWYRQDPGQGLRLIYYSQIVNDFQKGDIAEGYSVSREKKESFPLTVTSAQKNPTAFYLCASSSVDGGKLFFGSGTQLSVL.

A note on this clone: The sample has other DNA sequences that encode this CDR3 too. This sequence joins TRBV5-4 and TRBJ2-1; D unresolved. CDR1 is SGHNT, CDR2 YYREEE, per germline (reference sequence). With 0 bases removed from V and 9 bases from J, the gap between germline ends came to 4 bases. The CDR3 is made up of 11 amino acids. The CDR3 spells CASSLGSEQFF. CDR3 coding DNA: TGTGCCAGCAGCTTGGGAAGTGAGCAGTTCTTC.

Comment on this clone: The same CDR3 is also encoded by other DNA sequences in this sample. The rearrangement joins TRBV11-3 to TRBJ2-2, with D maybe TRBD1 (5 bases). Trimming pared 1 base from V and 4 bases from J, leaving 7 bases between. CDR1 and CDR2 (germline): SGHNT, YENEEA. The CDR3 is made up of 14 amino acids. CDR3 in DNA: TGTGCCAGCAGCTTAGGCAGGGTCACCGGGGAGCTGTTTTTT. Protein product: CASSLGRVTGELFF.

The DNA of the CDR3 is TGTGCCAGCAGGCTAGCGGGGGCCGACACAGATACGCAGTATTTT. Translation gives CASRLAGADTDTQYF. This chain links TRBV2 with TRBJ2-3, with 10 nucleotides matching TRBD2. CDR3 length equals 15 residues. Germline V gene lookup returns CDR1 SNHLY and CDR2 FYNNEI. Trimming removed 6 bases from V and 2 bases from J; junction bases left unmatched: 5.

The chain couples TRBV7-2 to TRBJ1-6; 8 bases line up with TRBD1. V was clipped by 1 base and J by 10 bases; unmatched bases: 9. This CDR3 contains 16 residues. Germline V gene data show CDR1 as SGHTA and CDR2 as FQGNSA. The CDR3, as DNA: TGTGCCAGCAGCTTAGAGATGGCAGGGGGCTTCTCACCCCTCCACTTT. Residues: CASSLEMAGGFSPLHF.

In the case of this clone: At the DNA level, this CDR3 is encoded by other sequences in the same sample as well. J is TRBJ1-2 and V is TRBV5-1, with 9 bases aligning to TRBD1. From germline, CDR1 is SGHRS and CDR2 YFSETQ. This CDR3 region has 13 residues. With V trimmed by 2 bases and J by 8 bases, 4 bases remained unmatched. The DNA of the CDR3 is TGCGCCAGCAGCTTAGACAGGGGGGACGGCTACACCTTC. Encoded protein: CASSLDRGDGYTF.

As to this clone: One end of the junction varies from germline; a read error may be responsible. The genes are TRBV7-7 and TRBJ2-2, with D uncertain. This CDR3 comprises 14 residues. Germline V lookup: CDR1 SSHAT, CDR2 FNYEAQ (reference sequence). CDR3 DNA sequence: TGTGCTAGCAGCTTAGACGGGAACACCGGGGAGCTGTTTTTT. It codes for CASSLDGNTGELFF.

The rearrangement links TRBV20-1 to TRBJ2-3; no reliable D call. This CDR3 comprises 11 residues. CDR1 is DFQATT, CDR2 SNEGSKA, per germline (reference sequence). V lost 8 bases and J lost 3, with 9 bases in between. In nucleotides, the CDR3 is TGCAGTACCCCAATGACAGATACGCAGTATTTT. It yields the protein CSTPMTDTQYF.

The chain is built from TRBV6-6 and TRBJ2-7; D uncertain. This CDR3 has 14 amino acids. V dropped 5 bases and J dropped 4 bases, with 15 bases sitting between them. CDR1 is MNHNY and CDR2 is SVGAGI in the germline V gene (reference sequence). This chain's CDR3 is CASSRVLQPYEQYF. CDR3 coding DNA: TGTGCCAGCAGTCGCGTCCTCCAACCTTACGAGCAGTACTTC.

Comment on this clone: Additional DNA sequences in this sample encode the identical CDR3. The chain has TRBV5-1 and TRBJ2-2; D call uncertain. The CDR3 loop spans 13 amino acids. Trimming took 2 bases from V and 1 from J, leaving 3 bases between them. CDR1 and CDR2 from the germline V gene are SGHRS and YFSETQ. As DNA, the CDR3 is TGCGCCAGCAGCTTAGGGAACACCGGGGAGCTGTTTTTT. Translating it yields CASSLGNTGELFF.

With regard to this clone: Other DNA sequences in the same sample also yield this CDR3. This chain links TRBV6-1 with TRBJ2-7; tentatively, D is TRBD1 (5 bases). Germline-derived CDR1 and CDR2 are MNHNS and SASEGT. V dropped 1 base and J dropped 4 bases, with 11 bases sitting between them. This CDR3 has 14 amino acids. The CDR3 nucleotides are TGTGCCAGCAGTGAAGGGCAGGGTCGGTACGAGCAGTACTTC. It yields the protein CASSEGQGRYEQYF.